This T cell receptor (beta chain) was found in a study of shared clonotypes between healthy human individuals (dated by TCRdb to 2019 to 2021). Broadly, across the study: The cohort included three men and two women between 18 and 49 years of age. Per donor, leukapheresis produced somewhere between about 0.8 and 9.5 billion PBMCs. Different laboratories and diverse techniques were used to prepare libraries and sequence TCR repertoires, to increase sequencing depth and limit assay-specific biases. Blood TCR repertoires of about 5 healthy adults were deeply sequenced to estimate repertoire size and the extent of clonotype sharing between individuals. Per donor, three plates each were used for CD4 naive and CD4 memory, two for CD8 naive, and one for CD8 memory.

With regard to this clone: Its antigen remains unidentified. Per-base qualities were not stored, and no clone one base away is much larger.

The donors were healthy, HIV-negative adults who had no recently reported acute infections or vaccinations. All donors were Caucasian adults living in Nashville, Tennessee, USA. CD4+ T cells were enriched through magnetic negative selection, after which naive cells were positively selected on CD45RA and the remaining negative fraction served as the memory subset. After blood collection by leukapheresis, PBMCs were isolated using Ficoll-Histopaque density gradient centrifugation and then cryopreserved in the vapor phase of liquid nitrogen. Analytical flow cytometry was used to check the purity and quantity of each magnetically sorted T cell population. From each sorted fraction, genomic DNA was isolated and quantified by UV absorbance on a Nanodrop 2000c. TCR CDR3 regions were amplified from genomic DNA by multiplex PCR using the deep immunoSEQ assay. For each cell subset, the extracted genomic DNA was distributed evenly across all wells of several immunoSEQ 96-well plates, and each plate served as one replicate. For sorted subsets, each replicate PCR was loaded with roughly 0.2 ug genomic DNA, equivalent to 25,000 to 30,000 T cell genomes. The purified libraries were quantified using a Qubit 3.0 fluorometer, sized with a Bioanalyzer 2100, and then quantified again using the KAPA Library Quantification kit. Every immunoSEQ 96-well plate was sequenced on a dedicated single-read 150-cycle Illumina NextSeq 550 flow cell. For the original study's pipeline: The immunoSEQ output contained only junctional sequences without quality scores, so filtering could not match that applied to full-length reads. To assign V/J genes and CDR3, sequences were annotated using PyIR, a Python wrapper for IgBLAST v1.9, with IMGT germline references. Any read was removed if the V/J assignment was weak (E-value above 1e-6), the CDR3 was missing, or the read contained stop codons, out-of-frame junctions, or ambiguous translated residues. V3J clonotypes were defined by identical inferred V gene, J gene, and CDR3 amino acid sequence. The percentage overlap between two repertoires was calculated by dividing the number of shared unique clonotypes by the size of the smaller repertoire. Three approaches were used to assess repertoire richness: RTK rarefaction, the Chao1 estimator, and Recon v2.1 estimates of unobserved clonotypes. OLGA was used to compute generation probabilities for all TCRbeta clonotypes that the gDNA method yielded from a handful of donors. The source is immuneACCESS, and TCRdb retained only in-frame sequences with V and J called. Part of the clones is not carried over; for the studies checked, unresolved V genes explain less than half of this, and the remainder is unexplained. The D gene and trimming were derived from the DNA, and the V and J assignments and clone size from that table. The sample includes 1.4 million or so clones, with approximately 98.5% observed a single time. The ten largest clones take up roughly 0.35% of the sample.

General study outcomes and caveats: Naive subsets generally had larger estimated clonotype richness than memory subsets did. Based on pairwise subsampling, the degree of clonotype sharing among donors was expected to be affected by sequencing depth. Across four donors, roughly 5.1% of naive CD4, approximately 4% of naive CD8, about 2.3% of memory CD4, and 0.4% of memory CD8 clonotypes were shared. Rarefaction of sorted-subset datasets indicated incomplete sequencing despite the large sequencing depth. Because the study included only a small number of donors, the genetic and exposure-history diversity represented was limited. Higher generation probabilities were observed for clonotypes shared by all four sorted-subset donors than for non-shared clonotypes. Sampling was limited to blood, and TCR repertoires in tissue likely differ from TCR repertoires in blood.

The specimen was naive CD4+ T cells sorted from blood. In the paper's terms, the cell subset or site label means: CD45RA+ positively selected. The receptor comes from a man younger than 40 in good health.

The DNA sequence follows: TGCGCCAGCAGCTTACAGGGTCAGGCAGATACGCAGTATTTT. Translated, this is CASSLQGQADTQYF. Recombination joined TRBV5-1 with TRBJ2-3; the D gene is perhaps TRBD1, from 6 matching bases. Spanning cysteine to phenylalanine, the CDR3 consists of 14 amino acids. CDR3 DNA only is kept here, 42 bases in frame from base 1. Based on the germline V gene, the CDR1 and CDR2 sequences are SGHRS and YFSETQ. The germline ends are 11 bases apart after V is trimmed by 2 bases and J by 4 bases. With the rest looked up from the reference TRBV5-1 and TRBJ2-3 genes rather than sequenced, the full variable domain is KAGVTQTPRYLIKTRGQQVTLSCSPISGHRSVSWYQQTPGQGLQFLFEYFSETQRNKGNFPGRFSGRQFSNSRSEMNVSTLELGDSALYLCASSLQGQADTQYFGPGTRLTVL.